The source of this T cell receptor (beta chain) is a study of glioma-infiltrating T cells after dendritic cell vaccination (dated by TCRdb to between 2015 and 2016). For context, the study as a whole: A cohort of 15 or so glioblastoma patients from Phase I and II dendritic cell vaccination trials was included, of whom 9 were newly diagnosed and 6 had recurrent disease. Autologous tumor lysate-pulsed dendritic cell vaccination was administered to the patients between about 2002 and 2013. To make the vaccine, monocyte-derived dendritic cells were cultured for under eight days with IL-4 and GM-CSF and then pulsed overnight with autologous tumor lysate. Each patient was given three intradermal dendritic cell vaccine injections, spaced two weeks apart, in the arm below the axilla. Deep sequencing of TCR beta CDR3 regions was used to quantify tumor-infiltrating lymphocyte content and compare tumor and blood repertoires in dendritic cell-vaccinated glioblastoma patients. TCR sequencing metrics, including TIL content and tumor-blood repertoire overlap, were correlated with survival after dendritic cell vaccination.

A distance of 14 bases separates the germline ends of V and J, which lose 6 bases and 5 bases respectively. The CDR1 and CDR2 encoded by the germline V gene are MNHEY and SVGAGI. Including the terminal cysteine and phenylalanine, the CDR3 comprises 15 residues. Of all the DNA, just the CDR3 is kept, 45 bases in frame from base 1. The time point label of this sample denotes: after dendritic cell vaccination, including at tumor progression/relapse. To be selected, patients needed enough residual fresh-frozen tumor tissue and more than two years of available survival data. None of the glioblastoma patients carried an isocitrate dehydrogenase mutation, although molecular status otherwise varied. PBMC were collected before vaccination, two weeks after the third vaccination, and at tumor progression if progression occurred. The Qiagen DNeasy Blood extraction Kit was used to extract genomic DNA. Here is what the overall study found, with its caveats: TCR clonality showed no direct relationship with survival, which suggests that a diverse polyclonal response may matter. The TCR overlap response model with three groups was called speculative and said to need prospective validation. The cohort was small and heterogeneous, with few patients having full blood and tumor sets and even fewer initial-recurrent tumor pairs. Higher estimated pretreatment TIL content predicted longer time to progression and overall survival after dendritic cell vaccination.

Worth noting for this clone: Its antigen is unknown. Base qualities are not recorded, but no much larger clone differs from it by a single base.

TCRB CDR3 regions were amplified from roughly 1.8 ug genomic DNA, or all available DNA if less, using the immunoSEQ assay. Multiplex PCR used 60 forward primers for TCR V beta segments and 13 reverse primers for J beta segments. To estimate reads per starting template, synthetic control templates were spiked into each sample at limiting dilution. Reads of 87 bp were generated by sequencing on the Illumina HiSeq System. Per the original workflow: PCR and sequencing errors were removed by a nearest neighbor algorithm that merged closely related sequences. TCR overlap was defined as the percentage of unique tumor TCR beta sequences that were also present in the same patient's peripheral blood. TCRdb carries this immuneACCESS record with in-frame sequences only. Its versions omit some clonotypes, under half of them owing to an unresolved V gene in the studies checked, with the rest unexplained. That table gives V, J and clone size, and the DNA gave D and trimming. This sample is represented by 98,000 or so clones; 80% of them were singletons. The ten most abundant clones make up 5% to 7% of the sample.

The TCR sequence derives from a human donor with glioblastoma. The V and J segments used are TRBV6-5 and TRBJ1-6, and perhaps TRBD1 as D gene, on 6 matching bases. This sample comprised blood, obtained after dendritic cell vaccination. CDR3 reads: CASRFRGTNNSPLHF. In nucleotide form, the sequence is TGTGCCAGCAGGTTCAGGGGTACCAATAATTCACCCCTCCACTTT.